This TCR beta chain derives from a study of STAT5B mutations in CD4+ large granular lymphocyte leukemia. Note on this clone: Its matching antigen is unknown.

V shed 5 bases, J shed 3 bases, and the junction held 9 bases outside the gene matches. The CDR3 totals 16 residues. Germline V gene data show CDR1 as SGHNT and CDR2 as YENEEA. Findings of the study overall: 8/27 top patient clones versus 2/35 control clones were TRBV06-family.

The protocol was immunoSEQ multiplex PCR, while the TCRdb copy is restricted to in-frame clones and leaves out a portion. The table records roughly 32,000 clones, 85% to 90% of them present only once. This clonotype was obtained from a human donor in good health. The chain employs TRBV11-3 and TRBJ1-1; 10 bases fit TRBD1. Sequences were obtained from CD4+ T cells from blood buffy coats. CDR3 amino acids: CASSPGQGDGDTEAFF. In DNA form, the CDR3 reads TGTGCCAGCAGCCCAGGACAGGGGGACGGGGACACTGAAGCTTTCTTT.